This T cell receptor (beta chain) was recovered during a study of blood T cell repertoires in COVID-19. The CDR3 has 13 residues. V was cut by 3 bases and J by 4 bases, with 8 bases left in between. CDR1 is SGDLS, CDR2 YYNGEE, per germline. This study enrolled people aged about 18 to 90 from about two dozen US geographic areas. Two consecutive negative NP/OP PCR tests, clearance, or resolved symptoms defined Cohort 3 recovery. Study processing details: Cell counts per sample came from amplifying reference gene primers. TCRdb keeps only in-frame clones here, not all; method: immunoSEQ multiplex PCR. That table is the source of V, J and clone size, and D and trimming were worked out from the DNA. The sample has about 370,000 clones, around 87% seen once.

Material for sequencing was PBMCs or T cells enriched from blood (not recorded which). This TCR derives from a man between 18 and 35 years old who had recovered from COVID-19. The V call is TRBV9, the J call TRBJ1-3; D remains unclear. In DNA form, the CDR3 reads TGTGCCAGCAGCGCCTACTTAGGAAACACCATATATTTT. Protein product: CASSAYLGNTIYF.